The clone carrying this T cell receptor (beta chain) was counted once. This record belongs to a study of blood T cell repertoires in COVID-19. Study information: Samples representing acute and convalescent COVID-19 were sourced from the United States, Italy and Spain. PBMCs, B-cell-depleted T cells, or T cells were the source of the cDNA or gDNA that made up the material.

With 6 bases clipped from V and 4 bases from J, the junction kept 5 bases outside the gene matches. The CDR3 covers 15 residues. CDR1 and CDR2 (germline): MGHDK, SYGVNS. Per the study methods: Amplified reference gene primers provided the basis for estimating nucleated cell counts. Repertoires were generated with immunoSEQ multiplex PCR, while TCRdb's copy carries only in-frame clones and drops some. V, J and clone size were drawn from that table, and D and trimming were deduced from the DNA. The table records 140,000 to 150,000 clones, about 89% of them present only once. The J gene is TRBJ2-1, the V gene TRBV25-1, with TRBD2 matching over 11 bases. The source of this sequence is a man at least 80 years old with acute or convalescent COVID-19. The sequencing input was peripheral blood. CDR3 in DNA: TGTGCCAGCAGAACCCGGACTAGCGGGTACAATGAGCAGTTCTTC. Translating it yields CASRTRTSGYNEQFF. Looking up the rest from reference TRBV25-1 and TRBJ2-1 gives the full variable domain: EADIYQTPRYLVIGTGKKITLECSQTMGHDKMYWYQQDPGMELHLIHYSYGVNSTEKGDLSSESTVSRIRTEHFPLTLESARPSHTSQYLCASRTRTSGYNEQFFGPGTRLTVL.